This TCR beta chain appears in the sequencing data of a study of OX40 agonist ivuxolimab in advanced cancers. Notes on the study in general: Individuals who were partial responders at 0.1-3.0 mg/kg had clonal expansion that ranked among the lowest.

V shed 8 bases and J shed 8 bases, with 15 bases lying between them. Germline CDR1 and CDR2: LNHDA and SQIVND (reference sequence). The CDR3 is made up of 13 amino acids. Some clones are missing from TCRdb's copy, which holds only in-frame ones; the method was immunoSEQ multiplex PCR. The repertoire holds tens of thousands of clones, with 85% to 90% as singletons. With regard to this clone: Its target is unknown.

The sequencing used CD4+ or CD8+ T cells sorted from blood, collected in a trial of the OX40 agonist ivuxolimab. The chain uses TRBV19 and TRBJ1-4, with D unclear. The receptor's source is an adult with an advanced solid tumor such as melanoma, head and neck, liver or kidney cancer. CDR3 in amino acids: CASVGRIREKLFF. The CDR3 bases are TGTGCCAGTGTAGGACGGATTCGGGAAAAACTGTTTTTT. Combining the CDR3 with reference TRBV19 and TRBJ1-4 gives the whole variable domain DGGITQSPKYLFRKEGQNVTLSCEQNLNHDAMYWYRQDPGQGLRLIYYSQIVNDFQKGDIAEGYSVSREKKESFPLTVTSAQKNPTAFYLCASVGRIREKLFFGSGTQLSVL.